The 28 T cell receptor beta chains in this list originate from one sample, sequenced in a study of identifying expanded T cells in peripheral blood. Clones were sequenced by immunoSEQ multiplex PCR, and TCRdb holds only the in-frame ones, with some missing. The table includes 95,000 to 100,000 clones, around nine tenths detected once. Sequenced: blood. These receptors all stem from a person between 18 and 75 years old in good health.

This clone was seen at least ten times. The chain carries TRBV27 and TRBJ1-3, with a tentative D call TRBD1 (5 bases). V was clipped by 2 bases and J by 0 bases, with 8 bases between them. Germline-derived CDR1 and CDR2 are MNHEY and SMNVEV (reference sequence). This CDR3 region has 15 residues. The CDR3 DNA sequence: TGTGCCAGCAGTTTACAGGGTAGCTCTGGAAACACCATATATTTT. It codes for CASSLQGSSGNTIYF.

This clone was seen only once. The CDR3 loop is CASSDTWEQFF. Here the CDR3 DNA reads TGTGCCAGCAGCGACACGTGGGAGCAGTTCTTC. This chain uses TRBV5-4 with TRBJ2-1; D gene unclear. Trimming removed 4 bases at V and 10 bases at J, with 9 bases between. The CDR3 runs to 11 residues. The germline V gene encodes CDR1 SGHNT and CDR2 YYREEE (reference sequence). Using reference TRBV5-4 and TRBJ2-1 for the parts outside the CDR3, the full variable domain is ETGVTQSPTHLIKTRGQQVTLRCSSQSGHNTVSWYQQALGQGPQFIFQYYREEENGRGNFPPRFSGLQFPNYSSELNVNALELDDSALYLCASSDTWEQFFGPGTRLTVL.

CDR3 amino acids: CASSPPSGSGGDSYNEQFF. The CDR3 DNA reads as TGTGCCAGCTCACCACCGTCCGGATCGGGGGGTGACTCCTACAATGAGCAGTTCTTC. The chain joins TRBV18 to TRBJ2-1; 7 bases line up with TRBD2. Per germline, CDR1 KGHSH and CDR2 LQKENI. With 0 bases clipped from V and 0 bases from J, the junction kept 11 bases outside the gene matches. There are 19 residues in the CDR3.

V is TRBV5-4 and J is TRBJ1-2; 8 nucleotides align to TRBD1. The length of the CDR3 is 17 residues. The junction had 14 bases not matched to a gene; V was cut back by 4 bases and J by 3 bases. Germline CDR1 is SGHNT and CDR2 is YYREEE (reference sequence). The CDR3 loop is CASSTLYDRGHYYGYTF. CDR3 bases: TGTGCCAGCAGCACTCTATACGACAGGGGACACTACTATGGCTACACCTTC.

The chain couples TRBV6-1 to TRBJ2-3; 9 nucleotides agree with TRBD1. J gave up 1 base and V 4 bases, and 6 bases lay outside the gene matches. Germline V gene data show CDR1 as MNHNS and CDR2 as SASEGT. The CDR3 is made up of 16 amino acids. The DNA of the CDR3 is TGTGCCAGCAGTGGTACAGGGGGCTCGGGCACAGATACGCAGTATTTT. It yields the protein CASSGTGGSGTDTQYF.

The chain couples TRBV7-2 to TRBJ2-3; 10 bases are a match to TRBD2. The CDR3 is 15 residues long. The germline CDR1 and CDR2 sequences are SGHTA and FQGNSA. Trimming cost V 3 bases and J 5 bases; bases outside gene matches: 5. This chain's CDR3 is CASSFQRGGGDTQYF. CDR3 sequence (DNA): TGTGCCAGCAGCTTCCAGCGGGGGGGAGGAGATACGCAGTATTTT.

The J gene is TRBJ2-2, the V gene TRBV5-4, with TRBD2 matching 7 bases. Germline CDR1 and CDR2: SGHNT and YYREEE (reference sequence). This CDR3 spans 13 amino acids. Trimming at V came to 2 bases and at J to 6 bases, leaving 1 base not matched to a gene. The CDR3: CASSLTSAGELFF. The CDR3, as DNA: TGTGCCAGCAGCTTAACTAGCGCCGGGGAGCTGTTTTTT. The whole variable domain, filled in from reference TRBV5-4 and TRBJ2-2, reads ETGVTQSPTHLIKTRGQQVTLRCSSQSGHNTVSWYQQALGQGPQFIFQYYREEENGRGNFPPRFSGLQFPNYSSELNVNALELDDSALYLCASSLTSAGELFFGEGSRLTVL.

The V and J genes are TRBV19 and TRBJ2-7; 8 bases fit TRBD1. V shed 6 bases, J shed 9 bases, and the junction held 10 bases outside the gene matches. In germline, CDR1 is LNHDA, CDR2 SQIVND (reference sequence). The CDR3 has 13 residues. The CDR3 region has the DNA TGTGCCAGTAGATCAGGGGGCCCACCCCCGCAGTACTTC. It is translated as CASRSGGPPPQYF.

The rearrangement links TRBV13 to TRBJ2-1; TRBD2 agrees at 7 bases. V lost 5 bases and J lost 6; bases outside the gene matches: 10. Germline-derived CDR1 and CDR2 are PRHDT and FYEKMQ (reference sequence). This CDR3 is 15 amino acids long. As DNA, the CDR3 is TGTGCCAGCAGCCGTCTAGCGGACCCACGCAATGAGCAGTTCTTC. It specifies CASSRLADPRNEQFF.

The chain employs TRBV18 and TRBJ1-2; D is possibly TRBD1 (6 bases). Trimming left V 0 bases short and J 2 bases short, with 13 bases between. Germline CDR1 KGHSH, CDR2 LQKENI. The CDR3 extends over 16 amino acids. CDR3 coding DNA: TGTGCCAGCTCACCACCGAGCGTCCAGGGGAACTATGGCTACACCTTC. Amino acid sequence: CASSPPSVQGNYGYTF.

This clone was seen a single time. This chain uses TRBV10-3 with TRBJ2-7; no firm D call. CDR1 ENHRY and CDR2 SYGVKD come from the germline V gene. The CDR3 sequence is 13 residues long. Trimming cost V 6 bases and J 3 bases, with 12 bases left between them. This chain's CDR3 is CAIRLGGVYEQYF. The CDR3, as DNA: TGTGCCATCAGGCTCGGTGGCGTCTACGAGCAGTACTTC.

This sequence joins TRBV7-9 and TRBJ2-7; maybe TRBD2 (5 bases). This CDR3 region has 12 residues. In germline, CDR1 is SEHNR, CDR2 FQNEAQ (reference sequence). With 3 bases removed from V and 6 bases from J, the gap between germline ends came to 9 bases. The CDR3 loop is CASSFGVGEQYF. CDR3 bases: TGTGCCAGCAGCTTCGGGGTAGGCGAGCAGTACTTC.

The chain uses TRBV7-9 and TRBJ1-4, with TRBD1 matching over 8 bases. V was pared by 4 bases and J by 4 bases, with 5 bases of the junction left unmatched. The CDR3 extends over 15 amino acids. The germline V gene has CDR1 SEHNR and CDR2 FQNEAQ (reference sequence). The DNA of the CDR3 is TGTGCCAGCAGCTCCGGACAGGGCGGTAATGAAAAACTGTTTTTT. It codes for CASSSGQGGNEKLFF.

This clone was counted a single time. The CDR3 coding sequence is TGTGCCAGCAGTTACCTTTCTGCAGGGCCTGGAAACACCATATATTTT. Encoded protein: CASSYLSAGPGNTIYF. The rearrangement links TRBV6-5 to TRBJ1-3, with D perhaps TRBD1 (5 bases). V was clipped by 2 bases and J by 2 bases, with 13 bases between them. The CDR3 sequence is 16 residues long. Germline CDR1 and CDR2: MNHEY and SVGAGI.

The chain recombines TRBV29-1 with TRBJ2-5, with 7 bases fitting TRBD1. The V gene's germline CDR1 is SQVTM and CDR2 ANQGSEA. Trimming at V came to 3 bases and at J to 2 bases, leaving 3 bases not matched to a gene. The CDR3 totals 13 residues. The CDR3 region has the DNA TGCAGCGTTGAGGGACAGCTACAAGAGACCCAGTACTTC. It encodes CSVEGQLQETQYF.

CDR3: CASSVDGGTQYF. The CDR3 region has the DNA TGTGCCAGCAGCGTAGATGGGGGGACCCAGTACTTC. This rearrangement joins TRBV9 to TRBJ2-5; D might be TRBD1 or TRBD2, each matching 5 bases. Per germline, CDR1 SGDLS and CDR2 YYNGEE. Trimming removed 0 bases from V and 7 bases from J, with 7 bases in between. The CDR3 loop spans 12 amino acids.

This chain connects TRBV5-6 to TRBJ2-2; D may be TRBD2 (5 bases). Germline CDR1 reads SGHDT; CDR2 reads YYEEEE. The CDR3 has 16 residues. V lost 3 bases and J 5 bases, leaving 17 bases between the germline ends. DNA for the CDR3: TGTGCCAGCAGCTCGAACGCGGGCCGTGGGACCGGGGAGCTGTTTTTT. Translating it yields CASSSNAGRGTGELFF. The full variable domain, in which reference TRBV5-6 and TRBJ2-2 provide the parts outside the CDR3, is DAGVTQSPTHLIKTRGQQVTLRCSPKSGHDTVSWYQQALGQGPQFIFQYYEEEERQRGNFPDRFSGHQFPNYSSELNVNALLLGDSALYLCASSSNAGRGTGELFFGEGSRLTVL.

J is TRBJ1-4 and V is TRBV15; D remains unclear. Germline CDR1 is LNHNV and CDR2 is YYDKDF (reference sequence). This CDR3 has 15 residues. Trimming pared 0 bases from V and 0 bases from J, leaving 5 bases between. CDR3 region: CATSRDSATNEKLFF. In DNA, the CDR3 is TGTGCCACCAGCAGAGACAGTGCAACTAATGAAAAACTGTTTTTT.

The chain is built from TRBV7-2 and TRBJ2-7, with D possibly TRBD2 on 7 matching bases. The CDR3 is made up of 15 amino acids. The germline CDR1 and CDR2 sequences are SGHTA and FQGNSA. V lost 5 bases, J lost 5 bases, and 19 bases lay in between. The CDR3 region has the DNA TGTGCCAGCAGCCCTGGGCGGGGGCCCAAAGACGAGCAGTACTTC. Protein sequence: CASSPGRGPKDEQYF. Full variable domain (outside the CDR3, taken from reference TRBV7-2 and TRBJ2-7): GAGVSQSPSNKVTEKGKDVELRCDPISGHTALYWYRQSLGQGLEFLIYFQGNSAPDKSGLPSDRFSAERTGGSVSTLTIQRTQQEDSAVYLCASSPGRGPKDEQYFGPGTRLTVT.

The sample holds a few counts of this clone. The chain employs TRBV5-1 and TRBJ2-3; 13 bases align to TRBD2. CDR3 size: 17 residues. J was trimmed by 2 bases and V by 4 bases; bases with no gene match: 7. In germline, CDR1 is SGHRS, CDR2 YFSETQ. The CDR3 bases are TGCGCCAGCAGCCCGGGACTAGCGGGGAGTTACACAGATACGCAGTATTTT. It is translated as CASSPGLAGSYTDTQYF.

The chain carries TRBV5-4 and TRBJ2-7; maybe TRBD1 (6 bases). This CDR3 is 15 amino acids long. The ends were cut back, 4 bases at V and 2 bases at J, with 16 bases in the middle. From germline, CDR1 is SGHNT and CDR2 YYREEE (reference sequence). CDR3 coding DNA: TGTGCCAGCAGCGATACAGGGAAGTTTACCTACGAGCAGTACTTC. The encoded protein is CASSDTGKFTYEQYF.

A note on this clone: One end of the junction does not line up with germline, which may come from a read error. The genes are TRBV2 and TRBJ2-5; 9 nucleotides match TRBD1. CDR1 is SNHLY and CDR2 is FYNNEI in the germline V gene. CDR3 length: 15 residues. For the CDR3, the DNA is TGTGCCAGCGGTCACAATATCTTAGTTTCGACAGGGGGGGACTTC. Its protein product is CASGHNILVSTGGDF.

This chain uses TRBV7-8 with TRBJ1-5; 7 bases match TRBD1. V lost 4 bases to trimming and J lost 1 base; unmatched junction nucleotides: 7. The CDR3 spans 16 residues. Germline loops: CDR1 SGHVS, CDR2 FQNEAQ. CDR3 in amino acids: CASSSRLQGSNQPQHF. CDR3 coding DNA: TGTGCCAGCAGCTCGAGACTACAGGGGAGCAATCAGCCCCAGCATTTT.

This clone was seen only once. This rearrangement joins TRBV15 to TRBJ1-1, with 7 bases lining up with TRBD1. Germline V gene lookup returns CDR1 LNHNV and CDR2 YYDKDF (reference sequence). This CDR3 has 16 amino acids. V lost 3 bases, J lost 2 bases, and 9 bases stayed unmatched. The CDR3 loop is CATSSDATGVNTEAFF. The CDR3 DNA sequence: TGTGCCACCAGCAGTGATGCTACAGGGGTAAACACTGAAGCTTTCTTT. Together with reference TRBV15 and TRBJ1-1, the CDR3 gives the full variable domain: DAMVIQNPRYQVTQFGKPVTLSCSQTLNHNVMYWYQQKSSQAPKLLFHYYDKDFNNEADTPDNFQSRRPNTSFCFLDIRSPGLGDTAMYLCATSSDATGVNTEAFFGQGTRLTVV.

This clone has only a few counts. The chain couples TRBV18 to TRBJ2-2; 8 bases line up with TRBD1. CDR1 and CDR2 from the germline V gene are KGHSH and LQKENI. CDR3 length: 15 residues. Trimming took 5 bases from V and 3 from J; bases not matched to a gene: 5. This CDR3 is CASSIQGDYTGELFF. CDR3 bases: TGTGCCAGCTCAATACAGGGGGACTACACCGGGGAGCTGTTTTTT.

The chain links TRBV5-6 to TRBJ2-7; D is uncertain. This CDR3 has 15 amino acids. CDR1 is SGHDT and CDR2 is YYEEEE in the germline V gene. V gave up 0 bases and J gave up 0 bases, with 10 bases separating them. This CDR3 is CASSLVPGSSYEQYF. The CDR3 DNA reads TGTGCCAGCAGCTTGGTACCGGGTAGCTCCTACGAGCAGTACTTC.

This chain connects TRBV19 to TRBJ1-2, with a tentative D call TRBD1 (5 bases). V lost 7 bases and J 12 bases, leaving 18 bases between the germline ends. Germline CDR1 and CDR2: LNHDA and SQIVND (reference sequence). The CDR3 extends over 12 amino acids. CDR3 region: CASTRDERTHTF. CDR3 bases: TGTGCCAGTACCCGGGACGAAAGGACGCACACCTTC.

V usage is TRBV27 and J usage is TRBJ2-1, with 8 bases identical to TRBD2. CDR3 length equals 17 residues. V dropped 8 bases and J dropped 8; count of bases not matched to a gene: 20. Germline V lookup: CDR1 MNHEY, CDR2 SMNVEV (reference sequence). CDR3 region: CASSMDPPGLGLDEQFF. The CDR3 region has the DNA TGTGCCAGCTCGATGGACCCACCGGGACTAGGTCTCGATGAGCAGTTCTTC.